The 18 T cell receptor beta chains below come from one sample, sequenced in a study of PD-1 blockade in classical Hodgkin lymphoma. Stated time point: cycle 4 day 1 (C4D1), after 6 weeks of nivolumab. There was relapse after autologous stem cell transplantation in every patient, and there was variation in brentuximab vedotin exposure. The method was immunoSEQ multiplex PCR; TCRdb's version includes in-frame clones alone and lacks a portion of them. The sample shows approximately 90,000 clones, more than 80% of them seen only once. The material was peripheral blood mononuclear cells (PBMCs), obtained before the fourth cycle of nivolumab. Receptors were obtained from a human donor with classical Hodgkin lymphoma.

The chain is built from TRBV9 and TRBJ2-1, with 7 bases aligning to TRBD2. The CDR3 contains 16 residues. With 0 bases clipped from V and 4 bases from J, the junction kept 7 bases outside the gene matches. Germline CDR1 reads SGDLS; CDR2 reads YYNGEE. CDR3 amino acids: CASSVAAGTIYNEQFF. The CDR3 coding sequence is TGTGCCAGCAGCGTAGCAGCCGGGACTATATACAATGAGCAGTTCTTC.

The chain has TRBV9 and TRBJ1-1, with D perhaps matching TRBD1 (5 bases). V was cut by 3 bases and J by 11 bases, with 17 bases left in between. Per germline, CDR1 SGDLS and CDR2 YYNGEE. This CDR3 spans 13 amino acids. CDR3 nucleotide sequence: TGTGCCAGCAGCGAGGGTCCGGGACTTCAGGCTTTCTTT. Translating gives CASSEGPGLQAFF.

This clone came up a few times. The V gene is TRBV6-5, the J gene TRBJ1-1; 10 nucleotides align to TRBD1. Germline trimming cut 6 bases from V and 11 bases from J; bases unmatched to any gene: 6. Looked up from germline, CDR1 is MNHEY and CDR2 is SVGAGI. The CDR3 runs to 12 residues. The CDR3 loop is CASRRTGGEAFF. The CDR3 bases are TGTGCCAGCAGGAGGACAGGGGGGGAGGCTTTCTTT.

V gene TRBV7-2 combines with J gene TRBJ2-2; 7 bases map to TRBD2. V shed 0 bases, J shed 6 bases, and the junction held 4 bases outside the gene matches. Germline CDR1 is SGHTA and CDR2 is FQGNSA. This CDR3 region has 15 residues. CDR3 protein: CASSLARGWAGELFF. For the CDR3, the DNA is TGTGCCAGCAGCTTAGCGCGGGGGTGGGCCGGGGAGCTGTTTTTT.

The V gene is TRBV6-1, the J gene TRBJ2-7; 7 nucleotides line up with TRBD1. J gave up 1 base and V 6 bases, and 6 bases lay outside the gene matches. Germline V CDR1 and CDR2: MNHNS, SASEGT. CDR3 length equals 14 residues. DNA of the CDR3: TGTGCCAGCAGGTTTGGACAGGCATCCTACGAGCAGTACTTC. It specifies CASRFGQASYEQYF.

The CDR3 DNA is TGCGCCAGCAGCCAAGGGATAGCCAAAAACATTCAGTACTTC. Encoded protein: CASSQGIAKNIQYF. The V gene is TRBV4-1, the J gene TRBJ2-4, with D unclear. The germline V and J ends were trimmed by 1 base and 0 bases, with 4 bases remaining between them. This CDR3 has 14 residues. Germline CDR1 reads MGHRA; CDR2 reads YSYEKL.

CDR3 in amino acids: CASSLRSSGDNTGELFF. CDR3 nucleotides: TGTGCCAGCAGCTTGCGGTCTAGCGGGGATAACACCGGGGAGCTGTTTTTT. V usage is TRBV5-4 and J usage is TRBJ2-2; TRBD2 agrees at 9 bases. The CDR3 is 17 amino acids. J gave up 2 bases and V 1 base, and 6 bases lay outside the gene matches. CDR1 and CDR2 from the germline V gene are SGHNT and YYREEE (reference sequence).

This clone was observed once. CDR3 in DNA: TGTGCCAGCAGCCCGCGACAGGGGGAGGGAAACACCATATATTTT. It yields the protein CASSPRQGEGNTIYF. This chain uses TRBV5-4 with TRBJ1-3; 9 bases are a match to TRBD1. The CDR3 length is 15 residues. Germline trimming cut 4 bases from V and 4 bases from J; bases unmatched to any gene: 6. Germline V gene lookup returns CDR1 SGHNT and CDR2 YYREEE (reference sequence).

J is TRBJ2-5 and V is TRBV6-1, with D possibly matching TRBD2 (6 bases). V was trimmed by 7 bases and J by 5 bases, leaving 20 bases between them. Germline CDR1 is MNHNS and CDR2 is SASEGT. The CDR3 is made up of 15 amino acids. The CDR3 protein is CASTSGTSQVETQYF. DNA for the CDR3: TGTGCCAGCACCTCCGGGACTTCCCAGGTGGAGACCCAGTACTTC.

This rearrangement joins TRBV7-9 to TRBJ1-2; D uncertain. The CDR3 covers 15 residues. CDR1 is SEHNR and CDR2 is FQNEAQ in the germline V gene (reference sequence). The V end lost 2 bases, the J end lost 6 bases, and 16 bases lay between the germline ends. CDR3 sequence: CASSLPGSEVHGYTF. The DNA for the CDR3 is TGTGCCAGCAGCTTACCCGGCAGCGAGGTCCATGGCTACACCTTC.

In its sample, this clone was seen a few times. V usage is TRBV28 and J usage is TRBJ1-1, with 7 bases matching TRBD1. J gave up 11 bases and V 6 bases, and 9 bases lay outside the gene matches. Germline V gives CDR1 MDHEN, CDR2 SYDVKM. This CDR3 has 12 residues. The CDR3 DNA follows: TGTGCCAGCAGGCCTACAGGGGAAAGGGCTTTCTTT. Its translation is CASRPTGERAFF.

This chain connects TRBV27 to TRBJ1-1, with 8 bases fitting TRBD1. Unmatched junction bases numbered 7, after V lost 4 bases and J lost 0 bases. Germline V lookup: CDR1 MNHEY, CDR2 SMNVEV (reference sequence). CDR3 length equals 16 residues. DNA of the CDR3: TGTGCCAGCAGTTACGGCAGGGGGCGGGTGAACACTGAAGCTTTCTTT. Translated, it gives CASSYGRGRVNTEAFF.

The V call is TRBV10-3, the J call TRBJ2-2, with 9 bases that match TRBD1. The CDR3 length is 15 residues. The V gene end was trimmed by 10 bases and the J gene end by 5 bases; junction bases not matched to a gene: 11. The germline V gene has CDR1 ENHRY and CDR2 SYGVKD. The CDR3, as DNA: TGTGCCACCTCACAGGGGGCAATGAAAACCGGGGAGCTGTTTTTT. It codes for CATSQGAMKTGELFF.

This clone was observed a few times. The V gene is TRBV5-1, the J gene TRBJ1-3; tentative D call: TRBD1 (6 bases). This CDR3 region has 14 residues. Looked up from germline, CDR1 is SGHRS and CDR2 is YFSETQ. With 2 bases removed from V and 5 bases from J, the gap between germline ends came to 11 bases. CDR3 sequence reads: CASSLTGQRNTIYF. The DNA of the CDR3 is TGCGCCAGCAGCTTAACTGGACAGCGAAACACCATATATTTT.

The chain's CDR3 is CASSQDGARTGELFF. The CDR3 DNA sequence: TGCGCCAGCAGCCAAGATGGGGCTCGGACCGGGGAGCTGTTTTTT. The rearrangement joins TRBV4-1 to TRBJ2-2; D is perhaps TRBD1 (5 bases). The CDR3 covers 15 residues. The germline gives CDR1 MGHRA, CDR2 YSYEKL. V lost 0 bases to trimming and J lost 5 bases, with 10 bases between them.

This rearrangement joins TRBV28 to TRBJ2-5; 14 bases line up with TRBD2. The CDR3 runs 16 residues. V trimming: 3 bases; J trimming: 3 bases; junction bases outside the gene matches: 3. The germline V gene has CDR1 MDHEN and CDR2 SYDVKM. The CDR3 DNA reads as TGTGCCAGCAGTTTCGGACTAGCGGGAGGAGAAGAGACCCAGTACTTC. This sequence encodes CASSFGLAGGEETQYF.

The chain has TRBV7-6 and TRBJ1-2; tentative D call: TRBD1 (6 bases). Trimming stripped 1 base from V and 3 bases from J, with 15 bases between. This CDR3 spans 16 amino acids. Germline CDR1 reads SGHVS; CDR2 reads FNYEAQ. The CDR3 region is CASSLGSPGADYGYTF. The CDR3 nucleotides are TGTGCCAGCAGCTTAGGTTCCCCGGGGGCAGACTATGGCTACACCTTC.

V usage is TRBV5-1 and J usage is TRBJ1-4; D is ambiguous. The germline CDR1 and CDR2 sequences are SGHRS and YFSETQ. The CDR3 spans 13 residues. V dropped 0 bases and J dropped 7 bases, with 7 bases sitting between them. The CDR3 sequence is CASSLAGTEKLFF. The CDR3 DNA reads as TGCGCCAGCAGCTTGGCGGGCACTGAAAAACTGTTTTTT.